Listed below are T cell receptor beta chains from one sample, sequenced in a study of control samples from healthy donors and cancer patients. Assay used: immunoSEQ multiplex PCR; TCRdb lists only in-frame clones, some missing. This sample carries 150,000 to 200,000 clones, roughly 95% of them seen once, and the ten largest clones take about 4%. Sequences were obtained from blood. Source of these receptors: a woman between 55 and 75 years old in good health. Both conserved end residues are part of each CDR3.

CASSPEEGGQGVYGYTF	TRBV4-3
CASSLAGRAEVFSPLHF	TRBV5-1
CASGLGLPVQETQYF	TRBV5-1
CASSLEGTSYNEQFF	TRBV5-1
CASSKTRSDSGNTIYF	TRBV21-1
CASRLRTGHSPLHF	TRBV21-1
CASSYGVAANTGELFF	TRBV6-5
CASSIAGQYAGNTIYF	TRBV19
CASSLGLGGNEQFF	TRBV7-2
CASTPGASPPYNEQFF	TRBV7-2
CATAIGRYEKLFF	TRBV2
CASSDSTSGSYNEQFF	TRBV6-4
CASIPNAQSEAFF	TRBV25-1
CASSLFGQTYGYTF	TRBV28
CSASHPGQGGETQYF	TRBV20-1
CASSLVPGGRGSYEQYF	TRBV7-2
CASRYRDGDYGYTF	TRBV5-6
CASSLGGGGADTQYF	TRBV7-9
CASSSLFGQGQNTEAFF	TRBV5-1
CASSIAGASTDTQYF	TRBV19
CASGLVQRQLYGYTF	TRBV12-5
CSAGDSYGYTF	TRBV20-1
CASSSRQGLYTEAFF	TRBV11-2
CTSSQDFSQVREQFF	TRBV1
CASSAGVWTEAFF	TRBV7-9
CASSTTIAGTYEQYF	TRBV10-1
CASSLSLAGVDTQYF	TRBV7-2
CASSLLAGELFF	TRBV4-2
CASSLEQSINEQFF	TRBV5-1
CASSGAGNQPQHF	TRBV19
CASSLLGNEKLFF	TRBV7-9
CASSLAGDPYEQYF	TRBV5-1
CAISESRAGGPGEQFF	TRBV10-3